The rows below give T cell receptor beta chains drawn from one sample of a study of blood T cell repertoires in COVID-19. Repertoires were generated with immunoSEQ multiplex PCR, while TCRdb's copy carries only in-frame clones and drops some. The table lists some 98,000 clones, about 80% of them singletons, with roughly 10% in the top ten. The specimen was peripheral blood. The source is a man aged 70 or older with acute or convalescent COVID-19. Both conserved end residues are part of each CDR3. The D gene is left open where the match is weak. Size is omitted from some rows. Given values are once, few, many or a class for expanded clones.

d_gene: TRBD1
len: 14
j_gene: TRBJ1-3
abundance: .
v_gene: TRBV27
CDR3nt: TGTGCCAGCAGTTTTGCCGGACAGGGGTACACCATATATTTT
CDR3aa: CASSFAGQGYTIYF

d_gene: TRBD2
len: 16
j_gene: TRBJ2-1
abundance: .
v_gene: TRBV6-5
CDR3nt: TGTGCCAGCAGTTATGGTCGGGCTAGCGGGAGCCATGAGCAGTTCTTC
CDR3aa: CASSYGRASGSHEQFF

d_gene: TRBD1
len: 14
j_gene: TRBJ1-1
abundance: .
v_gene: TRBV2
CDR3nt: TGTGCCAGCAGAGAAGACAGGGCGAGGACTGAAGCTTTCTTT
CDR3aa: CASREDRARTEAFF

d_gene: .
len: 16
j_gene: TRBJ2-5
abundance: .
v_gene: TRBV5-1
CDR3nt: TGCGCCAGCAGCCTCTCCGGGACTGAGTTCCAAGAGACCCAGTACTTC
CDR3aa: CASSLSGTEFQETQYF

d_gene: TRBD1
len: 12
j_gene: TRBJ1-1
abundance: .
v_gene: TRBV7-9
CDR3nt: TGTGCCAGCAGAACAGGGGGAACTGAAGCTTTCTTT
CDR3aa: CASRTGGTEAFF

d_gene: .
len: 13
j_gene: TRBJ2-1
abundance: .
v_gene: TRBV7-9
CDR3nt: TGTGCCAGCAGCCTCGGGGCTAGCGATGAGCAGTTCTTC
CDR3aa: CASSLGASDEQFF

d_gene: .
len: 13
j_gene: TRBJ1-1
abundance: once
v_gene: TRBV28
CDR3nt: TGTGCCAGCAGTTTATATGGCAGGACTGAAGCTTTCTTT
CDR3aa: CASSLYGRTEAFF

d_gene: .
len: 13
j_gene: TRBJ1-5
abundance: .
v_gene: TRBV5-1
CDR3nt: TGCGCCAGCAGAGAGAATAGCAATCAGCCCCAGCATTTT
CDR3aa: CASRENSNQPQHF

d_gene: .
len: 12
j_gene: TRBJ1-2
abundance: .
v_gene: TRBV30
CDR3nt: TGTGCCTGGAATGGACAGACGTACGGCTACACCTTC
CDR3aa: CAWNGQTYGYTF

d_gene: TRBD1
len: 14
j_gene: TRBJ1-3
abundance: .
v_gene: TRBV3-1/TRBV3-2
CDR3nt: TGTGCCAGCAGCCAAGCACAGGGGTTGGACACCATATATTTT
CDR3aa: CASSQAQGLDTIYF

d_gene: .
len: 13
j_gene: TRBJ2-3
abundance: .
v_gene: TRBV29-1
CDR3nt: TGCAGCGTTGTTGCGGAGTCCACAGATACGCAGTATTTT
CDR3aa: CSVVAESTDTQYF